This T cell receptor beta chain was recorded in a study of T cell repertoires in aging, cancer and after chemotherapy. Whole-study context: Over several months to years, re-sampled healthy donor repertoires clearly shared clones.

Peripheral blood genomic DNA, not sorted cells or RNA, was the template. TRB rearrangements spanning V, D and J were amplified using mixed TRB-A/B primers. TCRdb redid the calling of the multiplex PCR reads with MiXCR, one entry per CDR3 protein. The profile shows 5,000 to 7,500 distinct CDR3 sequences, 27% of them singletons. By sample fraction, this clonotype is large. The CDR3 totals 13 residues. The germline V gene has CDR1 MNHEY and CDR2 SVGAGI. The V segment lost 5 bases and the J segment 6 bases; nucleotides outside the gene matches: 4. The material sequenced was blood. This chain uses TRBV6-5 with TRBJ2-7; 10 bases line up with TRBD1. This receptor was obtained from a human donor in good health. Written as DNA, the CDR3 is TGTGCCAGCAGTACGGGGGACAGGGGCGAGCAGTACTTC. Amino acid sequence: CASSTGDRGEQYF.